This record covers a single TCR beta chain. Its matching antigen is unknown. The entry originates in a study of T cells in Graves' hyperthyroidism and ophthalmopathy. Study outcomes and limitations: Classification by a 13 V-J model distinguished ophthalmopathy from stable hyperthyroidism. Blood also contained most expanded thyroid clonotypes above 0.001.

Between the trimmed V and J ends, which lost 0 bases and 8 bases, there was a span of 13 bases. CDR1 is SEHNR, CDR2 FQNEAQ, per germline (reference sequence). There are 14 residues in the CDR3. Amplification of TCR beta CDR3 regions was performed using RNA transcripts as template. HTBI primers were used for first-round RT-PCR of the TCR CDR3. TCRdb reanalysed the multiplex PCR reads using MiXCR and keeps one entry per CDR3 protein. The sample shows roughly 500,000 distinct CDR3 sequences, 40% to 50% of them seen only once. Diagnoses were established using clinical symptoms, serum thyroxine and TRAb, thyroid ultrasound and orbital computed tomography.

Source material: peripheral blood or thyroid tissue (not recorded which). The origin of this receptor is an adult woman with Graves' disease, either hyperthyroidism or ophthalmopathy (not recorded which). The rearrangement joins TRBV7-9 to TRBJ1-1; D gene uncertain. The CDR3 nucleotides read TGTGCCAGCAGCTTAGCCGATTCCGTCGAGGAAGCTTTCTTT. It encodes CASSLADSVEEAFF.